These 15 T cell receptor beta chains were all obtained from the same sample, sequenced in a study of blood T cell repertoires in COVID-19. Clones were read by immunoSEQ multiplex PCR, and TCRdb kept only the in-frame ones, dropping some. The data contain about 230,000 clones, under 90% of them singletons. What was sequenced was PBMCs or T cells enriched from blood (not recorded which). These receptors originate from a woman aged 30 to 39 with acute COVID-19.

CDR3 protein: CACPGQGNSPLHF. CDR3 DNA: TGTGCCTGCCCGGGACAGGGGAATTCACCCCTCCACTTT. J is TRBJ1-6 and V is TRBV30, with 10 bases identical to TRBD1. The trim removed 6 bases at V and 7 bases at J, leaving 3 bases unmatched. The CDR3 covers 13 residues. The germline V gene encodes CDR1 GTSNPN and CDR2 SVGIG (reference sequence). Variable domain in full (rest from reference TRBV30 and TRBJ1-6): SQTIHQWPATLVQPVGSPLSLECTVEGTSNPNLYWYRQAAGRGLQLLFYSVGIGQISSEVPQNLSASRPQDRQFILSSKKLLLSDSGFYLCACPGQGNSPLHFGNGTRLTVT.

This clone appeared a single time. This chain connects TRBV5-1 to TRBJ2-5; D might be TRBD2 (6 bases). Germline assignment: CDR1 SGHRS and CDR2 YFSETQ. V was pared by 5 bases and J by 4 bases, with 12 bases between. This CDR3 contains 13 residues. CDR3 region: CASRKSGPETQYF. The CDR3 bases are TGCGCCAGCAGGAAGAGCGGGCCAGAGACCCAGTACTTC.

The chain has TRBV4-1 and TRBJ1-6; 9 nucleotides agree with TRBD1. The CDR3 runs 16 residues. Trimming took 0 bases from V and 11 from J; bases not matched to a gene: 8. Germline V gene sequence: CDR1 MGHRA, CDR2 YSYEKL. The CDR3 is CASSQEGGDRATPLHF. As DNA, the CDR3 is TGCGCCAGCAGCCAAGAAGGGGGGGACAGGGCGACACCCCTCCACTTT.

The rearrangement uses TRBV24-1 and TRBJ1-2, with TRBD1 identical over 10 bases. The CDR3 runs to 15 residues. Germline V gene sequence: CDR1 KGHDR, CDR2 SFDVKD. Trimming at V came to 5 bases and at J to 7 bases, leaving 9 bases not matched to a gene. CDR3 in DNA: TGTGCCACCAGTGCCCAGAGCCGGGACAGGGGTGGCTACACCTTC. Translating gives CATSAQSRDRGGYTF.

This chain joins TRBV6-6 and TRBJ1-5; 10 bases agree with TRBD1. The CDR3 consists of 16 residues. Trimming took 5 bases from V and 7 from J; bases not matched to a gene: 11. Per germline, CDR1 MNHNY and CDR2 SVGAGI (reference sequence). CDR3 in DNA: TGTGCCAGCAGTCGAGGACCGGGACAGGGGTTCCAGCCCCAGCATTTT. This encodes CASSRGPGQGFQPQHF.

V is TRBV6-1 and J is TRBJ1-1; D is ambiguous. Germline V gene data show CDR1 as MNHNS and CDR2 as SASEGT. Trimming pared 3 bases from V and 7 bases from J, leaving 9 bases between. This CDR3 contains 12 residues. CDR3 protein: CASSDVGGEAFF. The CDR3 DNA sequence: TGTGCCAGCAGTGATGTCGGTGGTGAAGCTTTCTTT.

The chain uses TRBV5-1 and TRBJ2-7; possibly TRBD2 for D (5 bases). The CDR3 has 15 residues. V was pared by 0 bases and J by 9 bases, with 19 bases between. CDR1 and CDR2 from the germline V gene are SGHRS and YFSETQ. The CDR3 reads CASSLAGENVHGQYF. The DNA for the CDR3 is TGCGCCAGCAGCTTGGCCGGGGAGAATGTTCACGGGCAGTACTTC.

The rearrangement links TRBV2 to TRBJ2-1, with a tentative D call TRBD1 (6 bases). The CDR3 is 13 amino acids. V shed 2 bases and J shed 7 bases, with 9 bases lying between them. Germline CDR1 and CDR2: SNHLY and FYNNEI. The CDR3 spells CASSERGSNEQFF. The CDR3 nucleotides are TGTGCCAGCAGTGAAAGGGGGTCGAATGAGCAGTTCTTC.

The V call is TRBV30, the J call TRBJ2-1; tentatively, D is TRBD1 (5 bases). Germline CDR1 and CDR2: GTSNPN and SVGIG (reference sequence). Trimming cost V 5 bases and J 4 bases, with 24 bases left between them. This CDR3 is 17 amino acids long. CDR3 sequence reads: CAWVGSPRQGLYNEQFF. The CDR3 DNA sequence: TGTGCCTGGGTCGGGTCGCCGCGTCAGGGCTTATACAATGAGCAGTTCTTC.

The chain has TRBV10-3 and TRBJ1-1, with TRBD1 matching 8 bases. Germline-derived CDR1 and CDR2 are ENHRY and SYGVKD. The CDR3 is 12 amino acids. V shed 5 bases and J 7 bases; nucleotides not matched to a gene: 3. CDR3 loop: CAISRTGLEAFF. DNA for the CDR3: TGTGCCATCAGTAGGACAGGGCTTGAAGCTTTCTTT.

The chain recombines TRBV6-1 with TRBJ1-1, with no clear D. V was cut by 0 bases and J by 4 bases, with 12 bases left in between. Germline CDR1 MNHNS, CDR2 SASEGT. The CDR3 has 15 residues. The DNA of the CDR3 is TGTGCCAGCAGTGAAGCTAGCGGGGTAGGCACTGAAGCTTTCTTT. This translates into CASSEASGVGTEAFF.

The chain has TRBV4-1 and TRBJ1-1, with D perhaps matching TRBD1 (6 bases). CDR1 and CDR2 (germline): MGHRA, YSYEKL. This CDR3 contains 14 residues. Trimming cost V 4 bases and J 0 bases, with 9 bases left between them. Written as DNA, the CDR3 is TGCGCCAGCAGCCCCAGGGGACTGAACACTGAAGCTTTCTTT. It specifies CASSPRGLNTEAFF.

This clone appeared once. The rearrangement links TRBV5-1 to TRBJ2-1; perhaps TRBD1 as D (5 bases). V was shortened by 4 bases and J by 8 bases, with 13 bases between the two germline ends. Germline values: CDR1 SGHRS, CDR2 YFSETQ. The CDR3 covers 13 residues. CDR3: CASSTTPGYEQFF. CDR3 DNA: TGCGCCAGCAGCACGACCCCAGGGTATGAGCAGTTCTTC.

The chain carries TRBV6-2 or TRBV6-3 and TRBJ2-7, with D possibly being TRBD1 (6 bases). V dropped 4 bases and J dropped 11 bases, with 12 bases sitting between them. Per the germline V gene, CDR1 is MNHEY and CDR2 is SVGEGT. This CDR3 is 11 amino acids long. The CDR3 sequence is CASSSGQNKYF. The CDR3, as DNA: TGTGCCAGCAGTTCAGGACAGAATAAGTACTTC.

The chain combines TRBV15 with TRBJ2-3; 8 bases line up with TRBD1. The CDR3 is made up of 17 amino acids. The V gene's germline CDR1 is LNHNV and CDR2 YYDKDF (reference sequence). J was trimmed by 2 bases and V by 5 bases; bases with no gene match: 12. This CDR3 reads CATSRLPTGELTDTQYF. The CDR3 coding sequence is TGTGCCACCAGCCGCCTCCCGACAGGGGAACTCACAGATACGCAGTATTTT.